This T cell receptor (beta chain) was found in a study of Graves' ophthalmopathy and Graves' hyperthyroidism. This clonotype was seen a handful of times. Amplification of TCR beta CDR3 regions used RNA transcripts. Amplification began with first-round RT-PCR using HTBI primers, then second-round multiplex PCR was performed. TCRdb recomputed calls from the multiplex PCR reads with MiXCR, one row per CDR3 protein. The data show some 350,000 distinct CDR3 sequences, about a sixth seen once. J was trimmed by 4 bases and V by 2 bases; bases with no gene match: 5. This CDR3 contains 18 residues. Germline V gene data show CDR1 as SGHAT and CDR2 as FQNNGV.

The sequence derives from an adult woman with stable Graves' hyperthyroidism. Source material: peripheral blood. The gene calls are TRBV11-2 and TRBJ2-1; 16 nucleotides match TRBD2. The CDR3 DNA follows: TGTGCCAGCAGCTTACAGGGACTAGCGGGAGGGGTTTACAATGAGCAGTTCTTC. This sequence encodes CASSLQGLAGGVYNEQFF.